Presented here are 14 T cell receptor beta chains from one specimen sequenced in a study of T cell repertoires in cytomegalovirus infection. TCRdb used MiXCR to reprocess the reads, holding one entry per CDR3 protein. The table has some 590,000 distinct CDR3 sequences, around two fifths seen once. Their target antigens are unknown. The sample here was cultured PBMCs, taken from culture after CMV antigen stimulation. All receptors derive from a human donor in good health (CMV status not recorded). Some clones in this sample may be carry-over from other donors' samples.

This clonotype has just a few counts. The chain links TRBV2 to TRBJ1-2, with TRBD1 as a possible D gene (5 bases). CDR1 is SNHLY and CDR2 is FYNNEI in the germline V gene. The length of the CDR3 is 12 residues. Trimming removed 2 bases at V and 5 bases at J, with 6 bases between. The CDR3 sequence: CASSERGYGYTF. The CDR3 bases are TGTGCCAGCAGTGAACGGGGGTATGGCTACACCTTC.

The chain has TRBV7-6 and TRBJ2-6; TRBD1 matches at 10 bases. The V gene's germline CDR1 is SGHVS and CDR2 FNYEAQ. The J segment lost 0 bases and the V segment lost 4 bases, leaving 6 bases of the junction unmatched. This CDR3 is 18 amino acids long. The CDR3: CASSYPGQGTSGANVLTF. In nucleotides, the CDR3 is TGTGCCAGCAGCTATCCGGGACAGGGGACCTCTGGGGCCAACGTCCTGACTTTC.

The chain has TRBV2 and TRBJ2-7; D gene unclear. V was shortened by 2 bases and J by 9 bases, with 11 bases between the two germline ends. Germline CDR1 SNHLY, CDR2 FYNNEI. This CDR3 contains 12 residues. CDR3 bases: TGTGCCAGCAGTGAAATCGGCGGTCGGCAGTACTTC. Protein: CASSEIGGRQYF.

The V and J genes are TRBV23-1 and TRBJ1-1; no clear D gene. TRBV23-1 counts as an open reading frame of uncertain function. The CDR3 runs 16 residues. Trimming removed 3 bases at V and 0 bases at J, with 14 bases between. The DNA of the CDR3 is TGCGCCAGCAGTCACCCCCCGGGAACGATGAACACTGAAGCTTTCTTT. Protein sequence: CASSHPPGTMNTEAFF.

This clonotype has just a few counts. The chain couples TRBV13 to TRBJ2-7; D is possibly TRBD1 or TRBD2 (6 bases each). Trimming took off 5 bases at V and 3 bases at J, with 23 bases between the two ends. The germline gives CDR1 PRHDT, CDR2 FYEKMQ (reference sequence). The length of the CDR3 is 17 residues. CDR3 in amino acids: CASSPHTGAPSLYEQYF. The CDR3 nucleotides are TGTGCCAGCAGCCCGCACACGGGGGCCCCCTCTCTCTACGAGCAGTACTTC.

This clonotype was picked up many times. The gene calls are TRBV7-2 and TRBJ1-4; the D gene is possibly TRBD1 (6 bases). CDR3 size: 15 residues. Trimming took 5 bases from V and 6 from J, leaving 16 bases between them. Germline CDR1 SGHTA, CDR2 FQGNSA. CDR3: CASSETGTGHEKLFF. The CDR3 DNA follows: TGTGCCAGCAGCGAGACGGGAACAGGGCATGAAAAACTGTTTTTT.

The chain employs TRBV7-8 and TRBJ1-5; weak D call: TRBD1 (6 bases). Germline loops: CDR1 SGHVS, CDR2 FQNEAQ. CDR3 length: 18 residues. V dropped 5 bases and J dropped 0 bases, with 20 bases sitting between them. CDR3 in amino acids: CASSLQATGGYSNQPQHF. Written as DNA, the CDR3 is TGTGCCAGCAGCCTTCAGGCGACAGGAGGTTATAGCAATCAGCCCCAGCATTTT.

The chain uses TRBV4-1 and TRBJ1-6; D is undetermined. V lost 1 base and J lost 4, with 14 bases in between. This CDR3 spans 17 amino acids. From germline, CDR1 is MGHRA and CDR2 YSYEKL. The CDR3 DNA reads as TGCGCCAGCAGCCAAGTGCCCCCCGAGGCGTATAATTCACCCCTCCACTTT. Translation: CASSQVPPEAYNSPLHF.

This clonotype came up a few times. V is TRBV12-3 or TRBV12-4 and J is TRBJ1-1, with TRBD1 as a possible D gene (5 bases). The V gene lost 5 bases and the J gene lost 8 bases, with 15 bases spanning the gap. CDR3 length: 13 residues. CDR3: CASSLRVGGEAFF. CDR3 nucleotides: TGTGCCAGCAGTCTAAGGGTTGGGGGAGAAGCTTTCTTT.

This clonotype has just a few counts. V is TRBV7-6 and J is TRBJ2-2; 9 bases match TRBD2. CDR1 and CDR2 from the germline V gene are SGHVS and FNYEAQ. The CDR3 runs 16 residues. V lost 5 bases and J lost 6; bases outside the gene matches: 10. The CDR3 reads CASSPSRLAESGELFF. The CDR3 DNA sequence: TGTGCCAGCAGCCCCAGTAGACTAGCGGAGTCCGGGGAGCTGTTTTTT.

The chain couples TRBV20-1 to TRBJ2-1, with a tentative D call TRBD2 (6 bases). Germline V gives CDR1 DFQATT, CDR2 SNEGSKA (reference sequence). This CDR3 region has 19 residues. The ends were cut back, 3 bases at V and 0 bases at J, with 24 bases in the middle. CDR3 in DNA: TGCAGTGCTAGTATCCTAGGGCGCGGGACGCGGAGCTCCTACAATGAGCAGTTCTTC. The encoded protein is CSASILGRGTRSSYNEQFF.

This rearrangement joins TRBV29-1 to TRBJ1-2, with unresolved D. The germline V and J ends were trimmed by 5 bases and 8 bases, with 3 bases remaining between them. The CDR3 length is 8 residues. In germline, CDR1 is SQVTM, CDR2 ANQGSEA. CDR3 sequence reads: CSVKGYTF. The DNA for the CDR3 is TGCAGCGTTAAAGGCTACACCTTC.

This clonotype came up a few times. V usage is TRBV12-3 or TRBV12-4 and J usage is TRBJ1-3; D is unresolved. CDR3 length equals 17 residues. The germline V and J ends were trimmed by 3 bases and 0 bases, with 15 bases remaining between them. Here the CDR3 reads CASSFLGGSVSGNTIYF. The CDR3 nucleotides read TGTGCCAGCAGTTTCTTGGGAGGGTCCGTCTCTGGAAACACCATATATTTT.

This rearrangement joins TRBV7-2 to TRBJ1-4; D call uncertain. Between the trimmed V and J ends, which lost 1 base and 10 bases, there was a span of 13 bases. This CDR3 is built from 14 residues. Germline V gene data show CDR1 as SGHTA and CDR2 as FQGNSA. CDR3 residues: CASSLGRPEGKLFF. The CDR3 DNA sequence: TGTGCCAGCAGCTTAGGCAGGCCAGAGGGAAAACTGTTTTTT.